The source of this T cell receptor (beta chain) is a study of OX40 agonist ivuxolimab in advanced cancers. Looking at the study overall: Partial responses, seen in three patients, involved one hepatocellular carcinoma and two cutaneous melanomas.

Libraries were prepared by immunoSEQ multiplex PCR; TCRdb keeps only in-frame clonotypes and omits some of them. Of over 50,000 clones in the sample, roughly 91% are singletons; the top ten hold about 25%. Samples of blood were obtained at baseline, on cycle 4 day 1, and on cycle 7 day 1. This clonotype was obtained from an adult with an advanced solid tumor such as melanoma, head and neck, liver or kidney cancer. Here the sequenced sample was CD4+ or CD8+ T cells sorted from blood, taken in a trial of the OX40 agonist ivuxolimab.

The DNA for the CDR3 is TGTGCCAGCAGCTTAGCGGGAGGGTCCTACGAGCAGTACTTC. It specifies CASSLAGGSYEQYF. The chain joins TRBV7-3 to TRBJ2-7; 9 bases are a match to TRBD2. Trimming at V came to 2 bases and at J to 1 base, leaving 0 bases not matched to a gene. The germline V gene encodes CDR1 SGHTA and CDR2 FQGTGA. The length of the CDR3 is 14 residues.